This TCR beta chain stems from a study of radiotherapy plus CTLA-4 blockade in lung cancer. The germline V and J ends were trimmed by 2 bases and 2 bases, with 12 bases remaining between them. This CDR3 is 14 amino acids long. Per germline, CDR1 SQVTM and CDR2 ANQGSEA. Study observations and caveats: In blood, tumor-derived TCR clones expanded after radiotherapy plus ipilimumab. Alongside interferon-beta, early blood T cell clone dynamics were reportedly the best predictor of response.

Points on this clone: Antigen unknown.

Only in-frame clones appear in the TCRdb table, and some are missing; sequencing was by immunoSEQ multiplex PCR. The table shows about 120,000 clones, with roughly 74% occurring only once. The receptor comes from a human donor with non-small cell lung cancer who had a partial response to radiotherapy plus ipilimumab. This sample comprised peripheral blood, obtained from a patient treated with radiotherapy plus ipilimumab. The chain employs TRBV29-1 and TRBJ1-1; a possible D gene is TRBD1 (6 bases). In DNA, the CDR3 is TGCAGCGTTGAAAGGAACAGGGCAAACACTGAAGCTTTCTTT. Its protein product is CSVERNRANTEAFF.